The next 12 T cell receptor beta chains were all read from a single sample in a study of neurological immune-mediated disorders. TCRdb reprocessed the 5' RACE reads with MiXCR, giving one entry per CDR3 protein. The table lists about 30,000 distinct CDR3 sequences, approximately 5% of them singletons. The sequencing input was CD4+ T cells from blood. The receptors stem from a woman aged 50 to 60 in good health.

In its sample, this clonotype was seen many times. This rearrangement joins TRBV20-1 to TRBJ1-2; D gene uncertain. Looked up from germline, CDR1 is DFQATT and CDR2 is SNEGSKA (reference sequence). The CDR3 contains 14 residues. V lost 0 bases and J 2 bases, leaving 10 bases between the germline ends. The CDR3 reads CSARDPAGNYGYTF. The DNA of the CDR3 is TGCAGTGCTAGAGATCCAGCAGGCAACTATGGCTACACCTTC.

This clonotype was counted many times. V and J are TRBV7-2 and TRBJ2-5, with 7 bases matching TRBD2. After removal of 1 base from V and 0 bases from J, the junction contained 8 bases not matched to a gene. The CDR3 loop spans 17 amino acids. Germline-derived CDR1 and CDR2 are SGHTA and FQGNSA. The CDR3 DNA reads TGTGCCAGCAGCTTAGGGGCGGGGACTATGTACCAAGAGACCCAGTACTTC. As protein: CASSLGAGTMYQETQYF.

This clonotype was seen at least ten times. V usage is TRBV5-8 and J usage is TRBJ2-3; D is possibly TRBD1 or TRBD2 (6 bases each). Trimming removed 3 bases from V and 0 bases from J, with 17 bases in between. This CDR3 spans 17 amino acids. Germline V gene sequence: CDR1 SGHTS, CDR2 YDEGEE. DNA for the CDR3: TGTGCCAGCAGCTCAGGTTTGGGGGGCTATAGCACAGATACGCAGTATTTT. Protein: CASSSGLGGYSTDTQYF.

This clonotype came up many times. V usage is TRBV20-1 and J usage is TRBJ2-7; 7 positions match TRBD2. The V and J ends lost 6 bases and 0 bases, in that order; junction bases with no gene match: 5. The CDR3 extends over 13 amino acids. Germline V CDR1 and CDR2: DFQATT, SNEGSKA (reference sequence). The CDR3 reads CSAQTSISYEQYF. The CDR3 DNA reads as TGCAGTGCCCAGACTAGCATCTCCTACGAGCAGTACTTC.

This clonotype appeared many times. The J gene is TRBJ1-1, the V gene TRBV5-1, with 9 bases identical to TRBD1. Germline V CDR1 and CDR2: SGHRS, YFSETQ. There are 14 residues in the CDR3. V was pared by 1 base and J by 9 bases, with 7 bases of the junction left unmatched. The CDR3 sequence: CASSLNGQGRKAFF. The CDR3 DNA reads TGCGCCAGCAGCTTGAACGGACAGGGGAGGAAAGCTTTCTTT.

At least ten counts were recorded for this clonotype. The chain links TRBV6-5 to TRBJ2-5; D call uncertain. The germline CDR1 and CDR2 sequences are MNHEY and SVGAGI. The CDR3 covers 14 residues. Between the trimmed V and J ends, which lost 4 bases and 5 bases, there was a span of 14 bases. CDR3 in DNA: TGTGCCAGCAGTTTGCGTCCGAATGGGGAGACCCAGTACTTC. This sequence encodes CASSLRPNGETQYF.

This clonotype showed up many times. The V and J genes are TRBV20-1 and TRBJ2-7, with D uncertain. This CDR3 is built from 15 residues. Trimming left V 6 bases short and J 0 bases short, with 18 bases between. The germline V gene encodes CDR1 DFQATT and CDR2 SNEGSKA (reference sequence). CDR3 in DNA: TGCAGTGCCCCCGATGTCAGCGATAGCTCCTACGAGCAGTACTTC. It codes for CSAPDVSDSSYEQYF.

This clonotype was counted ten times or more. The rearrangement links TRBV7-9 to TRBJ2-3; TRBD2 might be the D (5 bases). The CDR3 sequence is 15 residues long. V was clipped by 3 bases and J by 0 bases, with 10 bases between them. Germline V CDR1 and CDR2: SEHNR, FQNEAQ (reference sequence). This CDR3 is CASSFQEGSTDTQYF. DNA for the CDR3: TGTGCCAGCAGCTTTCAAGAGGGAAGCACAGATACGCAGTATTTT.

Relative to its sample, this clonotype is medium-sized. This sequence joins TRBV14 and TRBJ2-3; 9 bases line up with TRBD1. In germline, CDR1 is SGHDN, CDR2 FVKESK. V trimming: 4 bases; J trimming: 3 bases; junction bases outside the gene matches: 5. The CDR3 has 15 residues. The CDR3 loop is CASSRGQGWTDTQYF. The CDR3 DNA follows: TGTGCCAGCAGCCGGGGACAGGGATGGACAGATACGCAGTATTTT. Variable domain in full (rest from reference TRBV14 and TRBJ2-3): EAGVTQFPSHSVIEKGQTVTLRCDPISGHDNLYWYRRVMGKEIKFLLHFVKESKQDESGMPNNRFLAERTGGTYSTLKVQPAELEDSGVYFCASSRGQGWTDTQYFGPGTRLTVL.

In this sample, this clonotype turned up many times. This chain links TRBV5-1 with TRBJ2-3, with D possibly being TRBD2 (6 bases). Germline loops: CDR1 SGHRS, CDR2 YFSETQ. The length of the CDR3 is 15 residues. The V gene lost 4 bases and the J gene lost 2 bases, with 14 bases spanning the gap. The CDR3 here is CASSPWGLSTDTQYF. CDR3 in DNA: TGCGCCAGCAGCCCCTGGGGACTGTCCACAGATACGCAGTATTTT.

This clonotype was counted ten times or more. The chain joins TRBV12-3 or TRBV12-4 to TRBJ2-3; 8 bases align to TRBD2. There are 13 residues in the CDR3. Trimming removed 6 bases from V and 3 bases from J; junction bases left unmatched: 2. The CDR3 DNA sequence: TGTGCCAGCAGGCGCGGGGGGACAGATACGCAGTATTTT. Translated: CASRRGGTDTQYF.

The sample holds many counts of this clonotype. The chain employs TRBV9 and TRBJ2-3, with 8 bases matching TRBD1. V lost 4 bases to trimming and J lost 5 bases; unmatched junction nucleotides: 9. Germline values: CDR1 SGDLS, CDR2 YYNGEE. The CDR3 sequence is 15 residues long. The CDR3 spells CASSFGQGHGDTQYF. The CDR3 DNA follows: TGTGCCAGCAGCTTCGGACAGGGACACGGAGATACGCAGTATTTT.